This T cell receptor (beta chain) was found in a study of shared clonotypes between healthy human individuals. Sequencing was performed with immunoSEQ multiplex PCR; in TCRdb, only in-frame clones are kept and a portion is missing. The data hold 2 million or so clones, with 85% to 95% observed a single time. Looked up from germline, CDR1 is SGHRS and CDR2 is YFSETQ. Trimming stripped 2 bases from V and 6 bases from J, with 12 bases between. CDR3 length: 14 amino acids. The sequenced material came from naive CD4+ T cells sorted from blood. Stated subset: CD45RA+ positively selected. The V call is TRBV5-1, the J call TRBJ2-1; D is possibly TRBD1 or TRBD2 (5 bases each). The origin of this receptor is a young man in good health. The CDR3 sequence is CASSFQGPRNEQFF. The CDR3 coding sequence is TGCGCCAGCAGCTTTCAGGGACCTCGCAATGAGCAGTTCTTC.